These T cell receptor beta chains were read from a single sample in a study of early T cells in non-severe SARS-CoV-2 infection. MiXCR, applied by TCRdb to the 5' RACE reads, yields one record per CDR3 protein. The sample holds tens of thousands of distinct CDR3 sequences; roughly an eighth are singletons and the top ten take about 5%. Input material: whole blood. Receptors originate from an adult who was a healthcare worker with PCR-confirmed SARS-CoV-2 infection or an uninfected control (not recorded which). Each CDR3 is given with its conserved first and last residue. The D gene is left open where the match is weak. The size of a clone is reported for some rows only, either as once, few or many, or as a class for expanded clones.

j_gene	d_gene	v_gene	abundance	CDR3nt	CDR3aa
TRBJ1-1	.	TRBV19	.	TGTGCCAGTAACCAACCGCCGGGCACTGAAGCTTTCTTT	CASNQPPGTEAFF
TRBJ2-7	TRBD2	TRBV28	few	TGTGCCAGCAGTTTCCCGACTAGCGGATACGAGCAGTACTTC	CASSFPTSGYEQYF
TRBJ1-2	.	TRBV5-6	few	TGTGCCAGCGGAATACAGGGCAGGGAAGGTTTTTACTATGGCTACACCTTC	CASGIQGREGFYYGYTF
TRBJ2-3	.	TRBV11-2	few	TGTGCCAGCACCCTCCCCCAGGGTGCGGATACGCAGTATTTT	CASTLPQGADTQYF
TRBJ2-1	TRBD2	TRBV7-8	.	TGTGCCAGCAGCGCAGGACTAGCGGGGGGGCTTAGTGAGCAGTTCTTC	CASSAGLAGGLSEQFF
TRBJ1-1	TRBD1	TRBV18	few	TGTGCCAGCTCACTAACAGGGGAGTCTAAGGGAGCTTTCTTT	CASSLTGESKGAFF
TRBJ2-7	TRBD1	TRBV5-1	many	TGCGCCAGTGTCTACGGACAGGGGTCCTACGAGCAGTACTTC	CASVYGQGSYEQYF
TRBJ2-3	.	TRBV7-9	.	TGTGCCAGCAGCTTGGCGCGTCAAGGACTCGCCAAGGCAGATACGCAGTATTTT	CASSLARQGLAKADTQYF
TRBJ2-5	.	TRBV29-1	few	TGCAGCGTTGCACCCAACCCGACTAGAGGAGAGACCCAGTACTTC	CSVAPNPTRGETQYF
TRBJ1-5	TRBD1	TRBV30	.	TGTGCCTGGACCCAACAGGGGAATCAGCCCCAGCATTTT	CAWTQQGNQPQHF
TRBJ1-5	.	TRBV28	many	TGTGCCAGCACCATAAGAGATCTCACAGGGTTTGATAGCAATCAGCCCCAGCATTTT	CASTIRDLTGFDSNQPQHF
TRBJ2-2	.	TRBV7-6	many	TGTGCCAGCAGCTTAGAATCCTACACCGGGGAGCTGTTTTTT	CASSLESYTGELFF
TRBJ2-3	TRBD2	TRBV28	.	TGTGCCAGCACCCTTGGTGCGGGAGGAGCGGATACGCAGTATTTT	CASTLGAGGADTQYF
TRBJ2-7	TRBD1	TRBV27	many	TGTGCCAGCAGTTTCAAGGGACAGGGTAGGCAAGTCATCGAGCAGTACTTC	CASSFKGQGRQVIEQYF
TRBJ1-4	.	TRBV20-1	.	TGCAGTGCCAACTACAGGGTTGGTGAAAAACTGTTTTTT	CSANYRVGEKLFF
TRBJ2-1	TRBD2	TRBV20-1	few	TGCAGTGCAGGACTAGCGGGGGCAGGGAATGAGCAGTTCTTC	CSAGLAGAGNEQFF
TRBJ2-5	.	TRBV5-1	.	TGCGCCAGCAGCTTGTTCGGGAGCGAAACCCAGTACTTC	CASSLFGSETQYF
TRBJ2-1	TRBD1	TRBV11-2	many	TGTGCCAGCAGCTCCGGGACAGGGTGGGACAATGAGCAGTTCTTC	CASSSGTGWDNEQFF
TRBJ1-2	.	TRBV19	many	TGTGCCAGTAGTGATTATATGGGGGCCCCAGGCTCCACCTTC	CASSDYMGAPGSTF
TRBJ2-3	TRBD2	TRBV10-3	.	TGTGCCATCAGTGAGTCGAAACTAGCGGGGACACAGACCACGCAGTATTTT	CAISESKLAGTQTTQYF
TRBJ1-5	TRBD1	TRBV6-5	many	TGTGCCGCCCCTCCCCGACGGCAGGGGGGTTGTCAGCCCCAGCATTTT	CAAPPRRQGGCQPQHF
TRBJ2-5	.	TRBV19	few	TGTGCCAGTAGCCGGGACAACCAAGAGACCCAGTACTTC	CASSRDNQETQYF
TRBJ2-7	.	TRBV5-6	many	TGTGCCAGCAGCCCTGCCTGGGAGGTAGCCTACGAGCAGTACTTC	CASSPAWEVAYEQYF
TRBJ1-5	.	TRBV12-3/TRBV12-4	many	TGTGCCAGCAGTTTTATGCAGGAAGATCAGCCCCAGCATTTT	CASSFMQEDQPQHF
TRBJ2-3	TRBD2	TRBV15	many	TGTGCCACCAGCCCGCCAACTCGGGGGGTAGATACGCAGTATTTT	CATSPPTRGVDTQYF
TRBJ2-7	TRBD2	TRBV29-1	.	TGCAGCGTACAGGGACTAGCGGGAGGGCCGAGCGAGCAGTACTTC	CSVQGLAGGPSEQYF
TRBJ1-3	.	TRBV5-4	many	TGTGCCAGCAGCTTGAGAAATGGGGACACCATATATTTT	CASSLRNGDTIYF
TRBJ2-7	TRBD1	TRBV9	few	TGTGCCAGCAGCGTAGACAGGGGGTACGAGCAGTACTTC	CASSVDRGYEQYF
TRBJ1-1	.	TRBV14	.	TGTGCCAGCAGCGAAAACGAGTATAACACTGAAGCTTTCTTT	CASSENEYNTEAFF
TRBJ1-2	TRBD1	TRBV4-1	.	TGCGCCAGCAGCCAACCAACAGGGGCGCCGGGCTACACCTTC	CASSQPTGAPGYTF
TRBJ1-5	TRBD1	TRBV20-1	.	TGCAGTGCTAGTCGTCCCGGACAGGGGGCTGGCAATCAGCCCCAGCATTTT	CSASRPGQGAGNQPQHF
TRBJ2-3	.	TRBV20-1	few	TGCAGTGCTAGCAAATGGGACATCACAGATACGCAGTATTTT	CSASKWDITDTQYF
TRBJ1-4	.	TRBV4-1	many	TGCGCCAGCAGCCCAGGGAACAGCGCAACTAATGAAAAACTGTTTTTT	CASSPGNSATNEKLFF
TRBJ2-2	.	TRBV7-9	.	TGTGTCAGCAGCTGGCTAGCGCCGAACACCGGGGAGCTGTTTTTT	CVSSWLAPNTGELFF
TRBJ2-1	.	TRBV12-3/TRBV12-4	few	TGTGCCAGCAGTTTAGGGACTCAGAATGAGCAGTTCTTC	CASSLGTQNEQFF
TRBJ1-2	.	TRBV5-1	few	TGCGCCAGCAGCTTCACAGTTAACTATGGCTACACCTTC	CASSFTVNYGYTF
TRBJ2-1	TRBD1	TRBV27	many	TGTGCCAGCACCAACTTGTATCCGGGACAGGGTTCGTACAATGAGCAGTTCTTC	CASTNLYPGQGSYNEQFF
TRBJ2-1	TRBD2	TRBV28	few	TGTGCCAGCAGTTTAGATCTGGGTAGCGGGAGGGCGGATTACAATGAGCAGTTCTTC	CASSLDLGSGRADYNEQFF
TRBJ1-3	.	TRBV7-6	.	TGTGCCAGCAGCTTAGAAGGTGGATACTCTGGAAACACCATATATTTT	CASSLEGGYSGNTIYF
TRBJ2-4	.	TRBV28	.	TGTGCCAGCAGTTTGTTCGGGACCATCAAAAACATTCAGTACTTC	CASSLFGTIKNIQYF
TRBJ1-1	.	TRBV5-4	.	TGTGCCAGCAGCTTCGAGATGAACACTGAAGCTTTCTTT	CASSFEMNTEAFF
TRBJ2-3	.	TRBV7-2	.	TGTGCCAGCAGCTCGGGGACCGTCCTGGATACGCAGTATTTT	CASSSGTVLDTQYF
TRBJ1-2	.	TRBV6-6	few	TGTGCCAGCAGTACCCGGGACTTCAACTATGGCTACACCTTC	CASSTRDFNYGYTF
TRBJ2-1	.	TRBV7-3	many	TGTGCCAGCAGCTTAAGTATGAACAATGAGCAGTTCTTC	CASSLSMNNEQFF
TRBJ2-1	TRBD2	TRBV29-1	.	TGCAGCGGAGCGACTAGCGGAACTTACAATGAGCAGTTCTTC	CSGATSGTYNEQFF
TRBJ2-3	.	TRBV10-1	few	TGCGCCAGCAGTGAAGATAGCGAGGGGTGGCAAGATACGCAGTATTTT	CASSEDSEGWQDTQYF
TRBJ1-6	.	TRBV7-9	.	TGTGCCAGCAGCCGAACGCGGGACACCGAATGGAATTCACCCCTCCACTTT	CASSRTRDTEWNSPLHF
TRBJ2-5	.	TRBV5-6	few	TGTGCCAGCAGCGGGACAGCGGGCGCGCAAGAGACCCAGTACTTC	CASSGTAGAQETQYF